This paragraph covers one T cell receptor (beta chain) sequence. The antigen is undetermined. The data were obtained in a study of CD8 T cells in ankylosing spondylitis. General study points: Clones tied to disease were said to be significantly enriched in matched ankylosing spondylitis synovial fluid.

The CDR3 is 13 amino acids. Trimming left V 8 bases short and J 2 bases short, with 12 bases between. The germline V gene has CDR1 SGHAT and CDR2 FQNNGV. MiXCR was run by TCRdb on the 5' RACE reads, yielding one entry per CDR3 protein. The sample contains some 30,000 distinct CDR3 sequences, 7.2% of which appear only once. The chain joins TRBV11-2 to TRBJ1-1; D not certain. The source of this sequence is a male donor with ankylosing spondylitis or in good health (not recorded which). Sequencing input: blood, either unsorted or a sorted T cell fraction (not recorded which). The CDR3 sequence is CASGYAPNTEAFF. CDR3 sequence (DNA): TGTGCCAGCGGTTATGCCCCTAACACTGAAGCTTTCTTT.